Included here is one T cell receptor delta chain sequence, with context. TCRdb re-processed the RT-PCR reads via CATT. Altogether roughly 800 delta-chain clones are present, less than 65% being singletons, with the ten largest covering 28%. The data stem from a study of gammadelta T cells in human blood. The CDR3 has 20 residues. Germline-derived CDR1 and CDR2 are TVYSNPD and GDNSRS (reference sequence). V lost 3 bases and J lost 0, with 32 bases in between. V is TRDV3 and J is TRDJ1; D may be TRDD3 (6 bases). Sequencing was carried out using Vgamma9Vdelta2 gamma-delta T cells from adult blood. The clonotype comes from a human donor. The DNA of the CDR3 is TGTGCCTTCCCTTTGGGTAGCGCTGGGGCCCTGTGGTGGGACACCGATAAACTCATCTTT. Its protein product is CAFPLGSAGALWWDTDKLIF.